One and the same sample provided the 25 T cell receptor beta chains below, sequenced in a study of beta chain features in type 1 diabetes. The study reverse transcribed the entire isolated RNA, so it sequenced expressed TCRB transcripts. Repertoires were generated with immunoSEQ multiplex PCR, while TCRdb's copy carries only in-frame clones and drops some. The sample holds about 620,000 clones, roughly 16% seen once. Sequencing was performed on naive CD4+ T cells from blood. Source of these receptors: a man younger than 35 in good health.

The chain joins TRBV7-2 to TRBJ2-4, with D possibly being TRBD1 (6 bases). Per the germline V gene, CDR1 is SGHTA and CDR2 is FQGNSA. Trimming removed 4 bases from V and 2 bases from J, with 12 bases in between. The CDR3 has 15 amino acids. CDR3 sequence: CASSSPGHSKNIQYF. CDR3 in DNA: TGTGCCAGCAGCTCACCGGGACACTCCAAAAACATTCAGTACTTC.

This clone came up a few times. CDR3 sequence: CASSVGTGQRTDTQYF. CDR3 bases: TGTGCCAGCAGCGTAGGGACGGGACAGCGCACAGATACGCAGTATTTT. The rearrangement joins TRBV9 to TRBJ2-3; 7 bases agree with TRBD1. With 0 bases clipped from V and 1 base from J, the junction kept 5 bases outside the gene matches. Germline V gene data show CDR1 as SGDLS and CDR2 as YYNGEE. This CDR3 is built from 16 residues. The full variable domain, completed using reference TRBV9 and TRBJ2-3, is DSGVTQTPKHLITATGQRVTLRCSPRSGDLSVYWYQQSLDQGLQFLIQYYNGEERAKGNILERFSAQQFPDLHSELNLSSLELGDSALYFCASSVGTGQRTDTQYFGPGTRLTVL.

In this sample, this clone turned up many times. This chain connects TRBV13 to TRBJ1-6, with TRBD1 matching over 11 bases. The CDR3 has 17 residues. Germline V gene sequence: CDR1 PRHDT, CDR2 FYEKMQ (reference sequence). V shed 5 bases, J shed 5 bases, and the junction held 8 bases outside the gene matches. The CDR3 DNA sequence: TGTGCCAGCAGCACGGACAGGGGGCTAGGCGATAATTCACCCCTCCACTTT. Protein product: CASSTDRGLGDNSPLHF.

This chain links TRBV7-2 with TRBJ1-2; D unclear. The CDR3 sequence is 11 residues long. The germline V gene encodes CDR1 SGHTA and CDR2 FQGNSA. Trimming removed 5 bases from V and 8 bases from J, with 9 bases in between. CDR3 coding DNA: TGTGCCAGCAGCCTCTCCTACGGCTACACCTTC. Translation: CASSLSYGYTF.

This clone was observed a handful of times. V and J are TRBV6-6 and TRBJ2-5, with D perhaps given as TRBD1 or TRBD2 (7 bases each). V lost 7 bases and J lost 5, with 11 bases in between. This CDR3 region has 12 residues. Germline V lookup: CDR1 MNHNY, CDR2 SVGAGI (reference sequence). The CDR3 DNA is TGTGCCAGCACAGGGGGGGATGAGACCCAGTACTTC. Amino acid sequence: CASTGGDETQYF.

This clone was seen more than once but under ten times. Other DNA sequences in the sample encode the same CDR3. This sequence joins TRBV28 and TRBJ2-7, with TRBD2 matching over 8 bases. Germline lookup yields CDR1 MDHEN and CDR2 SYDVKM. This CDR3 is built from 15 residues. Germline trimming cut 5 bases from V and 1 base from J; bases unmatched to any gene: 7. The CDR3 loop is CASSRTSGRSYEQYF. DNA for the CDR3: TGTGCCAGCAGTAGAACTAGCGGACGTTCCTACGAGCAGTACTTC.

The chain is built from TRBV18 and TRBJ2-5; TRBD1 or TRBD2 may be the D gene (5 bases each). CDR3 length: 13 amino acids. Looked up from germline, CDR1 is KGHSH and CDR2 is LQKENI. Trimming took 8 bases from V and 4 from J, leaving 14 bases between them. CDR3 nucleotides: TGTGCCAGCAATTTCGGGGCTGCAGAGACCCAGTACTTC. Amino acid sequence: CASNFGAAETQYF. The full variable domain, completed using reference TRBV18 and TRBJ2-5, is NAGVMQNPRHLVRRRGQEARLRCSPMKGHSHVYWYRQLPEEGLKFMVYLQKENIIDESGMPKERFSAEFPKEGPSILRIQQVVRGDSAAYFCASNFGAAETQYFGPGTRLLVL.

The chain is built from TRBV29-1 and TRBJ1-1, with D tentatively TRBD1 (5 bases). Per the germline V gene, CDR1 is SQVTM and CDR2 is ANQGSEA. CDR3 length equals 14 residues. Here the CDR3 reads CSSGRGVGNTEAFF. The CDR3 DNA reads TGCAGTTCTGGCCGGGGGGTTGGGAACACTGAAGCTTTCTTT.

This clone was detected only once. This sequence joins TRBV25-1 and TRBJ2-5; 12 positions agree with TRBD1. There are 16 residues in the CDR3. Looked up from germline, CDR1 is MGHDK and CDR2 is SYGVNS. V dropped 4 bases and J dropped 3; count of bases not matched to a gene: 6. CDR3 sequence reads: CASSGRDRGQKETQYF. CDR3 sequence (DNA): TGTGCCAGCAGTGGACGGGACAGGGGGCAGAAAGAGACCCAGTACTTC.

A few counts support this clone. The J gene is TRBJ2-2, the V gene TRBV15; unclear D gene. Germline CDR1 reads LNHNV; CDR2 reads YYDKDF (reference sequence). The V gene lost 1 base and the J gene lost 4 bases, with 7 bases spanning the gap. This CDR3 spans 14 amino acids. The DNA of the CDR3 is TGTGCCACCAGCAGAGGCGCCTTCACCGGGGAGCTGTTTTTT. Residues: CATSRGAFTGELFF.

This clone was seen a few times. The CDR3 sequence: CASSTYPSGYEQFF. Here the CDR3 DNA reads TGTGCCAGCAGCACCTACCCTAGCGGGTACGAGCAGTTCTTC. V usage is TRBV7-2 and J usage is TRBJ2-1, with 8 bases aligning to TRBD2. This CDR3 spans 14 amino acids. Germline V gene data show CDR1 as SGHTA and CDR2 as FQGNSA. V trimming: 5 bases; J trimming: 10 bases; junction bases outside the gene matches: 10.

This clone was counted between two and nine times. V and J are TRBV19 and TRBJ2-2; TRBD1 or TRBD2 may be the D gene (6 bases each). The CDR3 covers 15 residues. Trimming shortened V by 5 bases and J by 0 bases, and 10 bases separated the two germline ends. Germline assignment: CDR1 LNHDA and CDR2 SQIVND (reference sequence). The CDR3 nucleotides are TGTGCCAGTAGTCGGGGGCTGTCGAACACCGGGGAGCTGTTTTTT. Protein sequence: CASSRGLSNTGELFF.

CDR3 sequence (DNA): TGTGCCAGCAGCCTCTGGACAGGGTGGGACTCACCCCTCCACTTT. Its protein product is CASSLWTGWDSPLHF. The V and J genes are TRBV7-9 and TRBJ1-6; 8 nucleotides align to TRBD1. J was trimmed by 10 bases and V by 5 bases; bases with no gene match: 10. CDR1 SEHNR and CDR2 FQNEAQ come from the germline V gene (reference sequence). This CDR3 spans 15 amino acids. The full variable domain, its missing parts supplied by reference TRBV7-9 and TRBJ1-6, is DTGVSQNPRHKITKRGQNVTFRCDPISEHNRLYWYRQTLGQGPEFLTYFQNEAQLEKSRLLSDRFSAERPKGSFSTLEIQRTEQGDSAMYLCASSLWTGWDSPLHFGNGTRLTVT.

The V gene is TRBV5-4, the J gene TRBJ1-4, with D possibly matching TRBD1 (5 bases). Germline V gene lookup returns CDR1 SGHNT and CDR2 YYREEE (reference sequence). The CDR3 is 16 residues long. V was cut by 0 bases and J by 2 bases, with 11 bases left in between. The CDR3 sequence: CASSLAGIRTNEKLFF. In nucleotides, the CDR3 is TGTGCCAGCAGCTTGGCAGGGATTCGGACTAATGAAAAACTGTTTTTT.

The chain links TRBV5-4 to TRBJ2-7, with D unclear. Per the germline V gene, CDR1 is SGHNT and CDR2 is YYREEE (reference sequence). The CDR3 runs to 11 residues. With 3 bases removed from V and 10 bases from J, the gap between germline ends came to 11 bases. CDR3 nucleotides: TGTGCCAGCAGCTCTCAATGGGAACAGTACTTC. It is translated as CASSSQWEQYF.

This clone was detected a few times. The CDR3 coding sequence is TGTGCCAGCAGCCAAGCGGGACAGGCACATGGCTACACCTTC. It translates to CASSQAGQAHGYTF. The rearrangement uses TRBV4-2 and TRBJ1-2; 8 bases line up with TRBD1. CDR3 length equals 14 residues. The V gene's germline CDR1 is LGHNA and CDR2 YNFKEQ. With 1 base clipped from V and 6 bases from J, the junction kept 4 bases outside the gene matches.

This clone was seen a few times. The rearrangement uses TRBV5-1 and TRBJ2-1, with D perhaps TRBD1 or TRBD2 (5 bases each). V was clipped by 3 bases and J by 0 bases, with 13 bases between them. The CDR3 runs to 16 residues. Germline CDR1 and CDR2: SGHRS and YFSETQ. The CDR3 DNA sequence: TGCGCCAGCAGCTCGGGGCTTTTCAGCTCCTACAATGAGCAGTTCTTC. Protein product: CASSSGLFSSYNEQFF.

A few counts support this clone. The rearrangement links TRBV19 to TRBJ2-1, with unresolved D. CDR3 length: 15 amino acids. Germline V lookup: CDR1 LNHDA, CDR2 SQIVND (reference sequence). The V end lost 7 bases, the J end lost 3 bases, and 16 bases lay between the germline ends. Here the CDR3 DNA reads TGTGCCAGTACCGCAAGGGTTTGGGTCTACAATGAGCAGTTCTTC. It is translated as CASTARVWVYNEQFF.

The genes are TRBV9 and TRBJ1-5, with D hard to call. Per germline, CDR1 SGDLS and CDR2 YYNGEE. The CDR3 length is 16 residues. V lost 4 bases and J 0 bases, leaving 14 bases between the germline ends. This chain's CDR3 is CASSRGRPDSNQPQHF. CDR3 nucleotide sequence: TGTGCCAGCAGCCGTGGACGTCCCGATAGCAATCAGCCCCAGCATTTT. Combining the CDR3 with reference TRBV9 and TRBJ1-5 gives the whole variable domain DSGVTQTPKHLITATGQRVTLRCSPRSGDLSVYWYQQSLDQGLQFLIQYYNGEERAKGNILERFSAQQFPDLHSELNLSSLELGDSALYFCASSRGRPDSNQPQHFGDGTRLSIL.

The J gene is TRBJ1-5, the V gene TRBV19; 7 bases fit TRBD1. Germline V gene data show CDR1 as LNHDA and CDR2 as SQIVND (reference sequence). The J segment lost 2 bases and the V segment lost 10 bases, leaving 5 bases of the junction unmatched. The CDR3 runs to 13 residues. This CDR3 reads CATNDRGNQPQHF. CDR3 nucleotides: TGTGCCACTAACGACAGGGGCAATCAGCCCCAGCATTTT. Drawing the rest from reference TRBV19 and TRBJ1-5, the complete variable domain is DGGITQSPKYLFRKEGQNVTLSCEQNLNHDAMYWYRQDPGQGLRLIYYSQIVNDFQKGDIAEGYSVSREKKESFPLTVTSAQKNPTAFYLCATNDRGNQPQHFGDGTRLSIL.

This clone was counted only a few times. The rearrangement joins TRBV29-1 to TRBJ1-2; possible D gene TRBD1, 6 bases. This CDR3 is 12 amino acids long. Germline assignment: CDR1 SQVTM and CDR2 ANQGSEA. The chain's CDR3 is CTASWGREGYTF. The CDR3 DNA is TGCACCGCTTCTTGGGGGCGGGAGGGCTACACCTTC.

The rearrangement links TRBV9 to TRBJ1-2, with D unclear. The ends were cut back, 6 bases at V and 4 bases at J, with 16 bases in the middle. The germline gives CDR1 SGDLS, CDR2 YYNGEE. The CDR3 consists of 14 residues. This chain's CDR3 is CASTDSGVTYGYTF. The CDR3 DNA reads TGTGCCAGCACCGATAGTGGGGTGACCTATGGCTACACCTTC.

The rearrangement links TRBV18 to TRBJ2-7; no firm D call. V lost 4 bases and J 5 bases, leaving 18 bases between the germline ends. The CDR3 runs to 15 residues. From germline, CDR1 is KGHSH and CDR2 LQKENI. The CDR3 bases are TGTGCCAGCTCACAAGGGATAGCAAATTTGGACGAGCAGTACTTC. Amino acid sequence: CASSQGIANLDEQYF.

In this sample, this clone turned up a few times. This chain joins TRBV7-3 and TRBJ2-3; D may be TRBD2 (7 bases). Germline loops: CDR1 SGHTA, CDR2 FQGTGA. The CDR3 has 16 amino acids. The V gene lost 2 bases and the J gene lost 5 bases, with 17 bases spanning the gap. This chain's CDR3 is CASSLSRGGAKDTQYF. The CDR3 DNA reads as TGTGCCAGCAGCTTATCTCGAGGGGGGGCTAAAGATACGCAGTATTTT.

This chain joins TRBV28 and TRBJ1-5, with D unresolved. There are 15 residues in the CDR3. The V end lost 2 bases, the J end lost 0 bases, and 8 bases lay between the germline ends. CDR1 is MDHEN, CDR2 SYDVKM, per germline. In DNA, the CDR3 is TGTGCCAGCAGTTTACGGCAGACTAGCAATCAGCCCCAGCATTTT. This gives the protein CASSLRQTSNQPQHF.